Listed below are T cell receptor beta chains from one sample, sequenced in a study of shared clonotypes between healthy human individuals. Profiled with immunoSEQ multiplex PCR; TCRdb holds only in-frame clones, not every one. The sample holds some 2,000,000 clones, roughly 94% seen once. The specimen sequenced was naive CD4+ T cells sorted from blood. The receptors were sampled from a man younger than 35 in good health. Each CDR3 is given with its conserved first and last residue. The D gene is left open where the match is weak. Only some rows state a clone size, as once, few, many or a class for expanded clones.

v_call,clone_size,d_call,j_call,cdr3_aa,cdr3_nt
TRBV5-4,NA,NA,TRBJ2-1,CASSYGGVSYNEQFF,TGTGCCAGCAGCTACGGGGGTGTCTCCTACAATGAGCAGTTCTTC
TRBV20-1,NA,NA,TRBJ2-1,CSATEPNEQFF,TGCAGTGCTACTGAGCCTAATGAGCAGTTCTTC
TRBV27,NA,NA,TRBJ2-2,CASTTSATGTGELFF,TGTGCCAGCACTACCTCCGCGACGGGGACCGGGGAGCTGTTTTTT
TRBV19,NA,NA,TRBJ1-5,CASSIWGIENQPQHF,TGTGCCAGTAGTATTTGGGGGATAGAGAATCAGCCCCAGCATTTT
TRBV7-2,NA,TRBD1,TRBJ2-7,CASRPRDRGYEQYF,TGTGCCAGCAGACCCCGGGACAGGGGCTACGAGCAGTACTTC
TRBV5-1,NA,TRBD1,TRBJ2-1,CASSLVQGVGEQFF,TGCGCCAGCAGCTTGGTCCAGGGGGTTGGTGAGCAGTTCTTC
TRBV10-2,NA,NA,TRBJ2-6,CASSEQGGGANVLTF,TGCGCCAGCAGTGAACAGGGAGGCGGGGCCAACGTCCTGACTTTC
TRBV30,NA,NA,TRBJ1-2,CAWSGAGDNYGYTF,TGTGCCTGGAGTGGGGCAGGGGATAACTATGGCTACACCTTC
TRBV6-6,NA,NA,TRBJ2-1,CASEIRDSYNEQFF,TGTGCCAGCGAGATACGCGACAGCTACAATGAGCAGTTCTTC
TRBV5-1,NA,NA,TRBJ2-2,CASSLSLVLTGELFF,TGCGCCAGCAGCTTATCATTAGTTCTCACCGGGGAGCTGTTTTTT
TRBV2,once,NA,TRBJ2-7,CASKTSGVRIPEGKYF,TGTGCCAGCAAGACCTCGGGGGTCCGGATACCAGAAGGGAAGTACTTC
TRBV18,NA,NA,TRBJ1-5,CASSPGHPSNQPQHF,TGTGCCAGCTCACCAGGACACCCTAGCAATCAGCCCCAGCATTTT
TRBV5-4,NA,NA,TRBJ2-5,CASSLEGRETQYF,TGTGCCAGCAGCTTGGAAGGGCGAGAGACCCAGTACTTC
TRBV5-4,NA,NA,TRBJ2-2,CASSHRQANTGELFF,TGTGCCAGCAGCCATAGACAGGCGAACACCGGGGAGCTGTTTTTT
TRBV30,NA,NA,TRBJ1-5,CAWSVTLGQPQHF,TGTGCCTGGAGTGTAACGTTGGGTCAGCCCCAGCATTTT
TRBV6-5,NA,TRBD1,TRBJ2-5,CASSYGDRVGETQYF,TGTGCCAGCAGTTACGGGGACAGGGTCGGTGAGACCCAGTACTTC
TRBV7-8,NA,NA,TRBJ1-4,CASSLFGVGYATNEKLFF,TGTGCCAGCAGCTTATTCGGGGTCGGGTACGCAACTAATGAAAAACTGTTTTTT
TRBV14,NA,NA,TRBJ2-7,CASSLRVFVCWCEQYF,TGTGCCAGCAGCCTCCGTGTTTTTGTGTGCTGGTGCGAGCAGTACTTC
TRBV5-4,NA,TRBD2,TRBJ2-3,CASSLGLADTDTQYF,TGTGCCAGCAGCTTGGGACTAGCGGACACAGATACGCAGTATTTT
TRBV7-2,NA,NA,TRBJ2-7,CASSVGVPYEQYF,TGTGCCAGCAGCGTAGGGGTCCCCTACGAGCAGTACTTC
TRBV6-1,NA,NA,TRBJ2-5,CASSPTAFQETQYF,TGTGCCAGCAGCCCGACAGCTTTCCAAGAGACCCAGTACTTC
TRBV5-6,NA,NA,TRBJ1-2,CASSPLAGAGDGYTF,TGTGCCAGCAGCCCCCTTGCGGGGGCGGGTGATGGCTACACCTTC
TRBV5-1,NA,NA,TRBJ2-1,CASTRGYMEDEQFF,TGCGCCAGCACTCGGGGGTACATGGAGGATGAGCAGTTCTTC
TRBV7-8,once,NA,TRBJ2-3,CASTRWELNTDTQYF,TGTGCCAGCACCCGGTGGGAGCTAAACACAGATACGCAGTATTTT
TRBV5-1,few,TRBD1,TRBJ2-7,CASSPGQGLYEQYF,TGCGCCAGCAGCCCGGGACAGGGGCTCTACGAGCAGTACTTC
TRBV27,NA,NA,TRBJ1-6,CASSFEESGNSPLHF,TGTGCCAGCAGTTTCGAAGAGTCTGGGAATTCACCCCTCCACTTT
TRBV27,NA,TRBD2,TRBJ2-2,CASSSGLDANTGELFF,TGTGCCAGCAGTTCCGGACTAGATGCGAACACCGGGGAGCTGTTTTTT
TRBV6-1,NA,TRBD1,TRBJ2-7,CASSDARTGVFEQYF,TGTGCCAGCAGTGATGCCCGGACAGGGGTCTTCGAGCAGTACTTC